This note documents a single TCR beta chain sequence. Its antigen is currently unknown. The V gene lost 6 bases and the J gene lost 3 bases, with 21 bases spanning the gap. Germline-derived CDR1 and CDR2 are MDHEN and SYDVKM. This CDR3 spans 16 amino acids. This sample was included in a study of T cell responses to AZD1222 COVID-19 vaccine. Notes on the study in general: Donors, mostly white British, included more females; clonal diversity was possibly underestimated. Vaccination with two AZD1222 doses was followed by a rise in Spike-specific TCR breadth and depth. Seropositive status at baseline applied to only five to seven AZD1222 recipients. Reports indicate that nearly half of spike-specific TCRs are directed at unmutated variant regions.

Repertoires were generated with immunoSEQ multiplex PCR, while TCRdb's copy carries only in-frame clones and drops some. The sample has about 85,000 clones; around 90% are singletons. The sample in question was peripheral blood, obtained on day 0 of AZD1222 vaccination. This chain links TRBV28 with TRBJ2-7; tentative D call: TRBD1 (5 bases). This receptor was obtained from an adult in good health. CDR3: CASSHHGAVRLYEQYF. CDR3 bases: TGTGCCAGCAGCCACCATGGGGCGGTCAGGCTCTACGAGCAGTACTTC.